This section outlines one T cell receptor beta chain sequence together with its context. Its cognate antigen is unknown. The data belong to a study of cytotoxic CD8 clonotypes in ibrutinib-treated CLL. Study-level results: Baseline-level clonality went beyond age-matched healthy donors and moved in step with circulating CD8+ T-cell counts.

The germline V gene encodes CDR1 MGHDK and CDR2 SYGVNS. This CDR3 has 15 residues. Trimming took 6 bases from V and 0 from J, leaving 13 bases between them. Generated by immunoSEQ multiplex PCR, the TCRdb table keeps only in-frame clones and is missing some. The sample lists under 300,000 clones; approximately 76% were seen once. The clonotype was recovered from a human donor with chronic lymphocytic leukemia. V usage is TRBV25-1 and J usage is TRBJ2-3; D is possibly TRBD1 (6 bases). The sequencing used PBMCs, collected at disease progression, from a patient treated with ibrutinib. CDR3 nucleotide sequence: TGTGCCAGCAGCGGCGACAGGATCAGCACAGATACGCAGTATTTT. Its protein product is CASSGDRISTDTQYF. The entire variable domain, with the rest obtained from reference TRBV25-1 and TRBJ2-3, is as follows: EADIYQTPRYLVIGTGKKITLECSQTMGHDKMYWYQQDPGMELHLIHYSYGVNSTEKGDLSSESTVSRIRTEHFPLTLESARPSHTSQYLCASSGDRISTDTQYFGPGTRLTVL.